Listed here is a single T cell receptor beta chain. The target antigen is unknown. This sample was taken from a study of CD8+ T cells in alopecia areata. Study overall: By percentage of affected scalp area, the severity of treated patients was scored.

As the sequencing template, cDNA was produced by extracting RNA and reverse transcribing it. Measured with immunoSEQ multiplex PCR; TCRdb has only the in-frame clones, and not every one. In the table there are under 250,000 clones, over 60% of which are singletons. Treatment indicated: oral pan-JAK inhibitor, 5-10 mg twice daily. Alopecia areata patients provided lesional scalp punch biopsies and peripheral blood. J was trimmed by 1 base and V by 9 bases; bases with no gene match: 4. This CDR3 comprises 13 residues. CDR1 and CDR2 from the germline V gene are SGHDN and FVKESK. Overall study findings and caveats: For baseline CD8+ expansion, any link to response stays uncertain with one nonresponder.

This clonotype was obtained from a human donor with alopecia areata. The sequencing here drew on CD4+ T cells sorted from blood, taken between weeks 44 and 45, from a patient treated with tofacitinib. The chain uses TRBV14 and TRBJ2-3, with 7 bases that match TRBD1. CDR3 loop: CASRDSGTDTQYF. In nucleotides, the CDR3 is TGTGCCAGTCGGGACAGTGGCACAGATACGCAGTATTTT.